This TCR beta chain came from a study of blood T cell repertoires in COVID-19. Study information: Acute and convalescent COVID-19 samples came from the United States, Italy and Spain.

With 6 bases clipped from V and 1 base from J, the junction kept 2 bases outside the gene matches. The CDR3 extends over 13 amino acids. Authors' data handling: Scientists estimated how many nucleated cells there were by amplifying reference gene primers. Produced via immunoSEQ multiplex PCR; TCRdb's table is partial and in-frame only. V, J and clone size were drawn from that table, and D and trimming were deduced from the DNA. This sample has 200,000 to 250,000 clones, with around 83% found just once. The chain employs TRBV12-3 or TRBV12-4 and TRBJ2-5, with 7 bases fitting TRBD1. Material for sequencing was peripheral blood. The origin of this receptor is a woman under 30 with acute or convalescent COVID-19. The CDR3 DNA follows: TGTGCCAGCAGCCGGACAGGCCAAGAGACCCAGTACTTC. This encodes CASSRTGQETQYF.